What follows are 15 T cell receptor beta chains derived from one specimen sequenced in a study of cytomegalovirus exposure and HLA in healthy donors. The primer mix had 60 Vbeta and 13 Jbeta primers. The data were produced by immunoSEQ multiplex PCR, yet TCRdb's version contains in-frame clones alone and is incomplete. The sample lists approximately 150,000 clones; 84% were seen once. Material for sequencing was PBMCs. These TCRs come from a young man in good health and CMV-seronegative.

The chain couples TRBV15 to TRBJ2-1; 14 bases line up with TRBD2. Germline CDR1 LNHNV, CDR2 YYDKDF (reference sequence). J gave up 0 bases and V 4 bases, and 5 bases lay outside the gene matches. This CDR3 is built from 18 residues. The CDR3 is CATSTRTSGRSSYNEQFF. Here the CDR3 DNA reads TGTGCCACCAGCACGAGGACTAGCGGGAGGAGCTCCTACAATGAGCAGTTCTTC.

The CDR3 loop reads CSVGLAVSYEQYF. The CDR3 DNA is TGCAGCGTTGGGCTAGCGGTCTCCTACGAGCAGTACTTC. J is TRBJ2-7 and V is TRBV29-1, with 7 bases that match TRBD2. Looked up from germline, CDR1 is SQVTM and CDR2 is ANQGSEA. After removal of 4 bases from V and 0 bases from J, the junction contained 3 bases not matched to a gene. CDR3 size: 13 residues.

The rearrangement joins TRBV28 to TRBJ2-2; the match to TRBD1 covers 10 bases. Germline-derived CDR1 and CDR2 are MDHEN and SYDVKM. The trim removed 9 bases at V and 4 bases at J, leaving 5 bases unmatched. The CDR3 is made up of 14 amino acids. CDR3 loop: CASWDRGPTGELFF. CDR3 sequence (DNA): TGTGCCAGTTGGGACAGGGGTCCCACCGGGGAGCTGTTTTTT.

The V and J genes are TRBV6-6 and TRBJ1-1; D is perhaps TRBD1 (5 bases). Germline CDR1 MNHNY, CDR2 SVGAGI (reference sequence). V lost 6 bases, J lost 3 bases, and 20 bases lay in between. The CDR3 consists of 16 residues. The CDR3 reads CASSPLRGAADTEAFF. Written as DNA, the CDR3 is TGTGCCAGCAGCCCGCTGCGGGGCGCCGCTGACACTGAAGCTTTCTTT.

This rearrangement joins TRBV10-3 to TRBJ1-5; D might be TRBD1 (6 bases). The CDR3 length is 14 residues. The germline V gene encodes CDR1 ENHRY and CDR2 SYGVKD. V lost 6 bases and J 0 bases, leaving 9 bases between the germline ends. CDR3 in amino acids: CAISKGDSNQPQHF. The CDR3 DNA is TGTGCCATCAGCAAGGGGGATAGCAATCAGCCCCAGCATTTT.

The CDR3 is CASSGGSGTTLQGEQFF. The CDR3 nucleotides read TGCGCCAGCAGCGGGGGTTCCGGGACTACCCTACAGGGTGAGCAGTTCTTC. The chain is built from TRBV5-1 and TRBJ2-1; D possibly corresponds to TRBD2 (7 bases). Germline-derived CDR1 and CDR2 are SGHRS and YFSETQ. Trimming stripped 4 bases from V and 9 bases from J, with 26 bases between. The length of the CDR3 is 17 residues.

The V and J genes are TRBV5-4 and TRBJ2-5; 11 positions agree with TRBD2. Germline V gene lookup returns CDR1 SGHNT and CDR2 YYREEE (reference sequence). Trimming cost V 0 bases and J 2 bases; bases outside gene matches: 3. CDR3 size: 16 residues. Here the CDR3 reads CASSLASGGLQETQYF. Written as DNA, the CDR3 is TGTGCCAGCAGCTTGGCTAGCGGGGGGTTACAAGAGACCCAGTACTTC.

The chain is built from TRBV7-9 and TRBJ1-4; 7 bases fit TRBD1. Germline V gives CDR1 SEHNR, CDR2 FQNEAQ (reference sequence). J gave up 8 bases and V 4 bases, and 13 bases lay outside the gene matches. This CDR3 spans 16 amino acids. CDR3 nucleotides: TGTGCCAGCAGCTCCCAGAGGACAGGTCGCGAGGAAAAACTGTTTTTT. Translating gives CASSSQRTGREEKLFF.

The V call is TRBV6-5, the J call TRBJ2-7; TRBD2 matches 9 bases. Germline CDR1 is MNHEY and CDR2 is SVGAGI. The CDR3 loop spans 15 amino acids. The junction had 5 bases not matched to a gene; V was cut back by 0 bases and J by 5 bases. CDR3 amino acids: CASSYSSGGINEQYF. The CDR3 region has the DNA TGTGCCAGCAGTTACTCTAGCGGGGGTATCAACGAGCAGTACTTC.

In regard to this clone: Other DNA sequences in this specimen translate into the identical CDR3. The CDR3 nucleotides read TGTGCCAGCAGCTTGGGCCTGAACACTGAAGCTTTCTTT. It specifies CASSLGLNTEAFF. The V and J genes are TRBV27 and TRBJ1-1; D is ambiguous. The CDR3 runs 13 residues. In germline, CDR1 is MNHEY, CDR2 SMNVEV (reference sequence). Between the trimmed V and J ends, which lost 6 bases and 0 bases, there was a span of 8 bases.

The chain is built from TRBV6-5 and TRBJ1-2, with D unresolved. V lost 6 bases to trimming and J lost 4 bases, with 15 bases between them. The CDR3 has 14 amino acids. The germline gives CDR1 MNHEY, CDR2 SVGAGI. In nucleotides, the CDR3 is TGTGCCAGCAGAGATCCGGGAGGTGGCTATGGCTACACCTTC. It codes for CASRDPGGGYGYTF.

V usage is TRBV21-1 and J usage is TRBJ2-7; the table's TRBD2 call for D was not verified on the DNA. TRBV21-1 is deemed a pseudogene. The CDR3 length is 15 residues. In DNA form, the CDR3 reads TGTGCCAGCAGCAAAGCGGGACTAGTTTCCTACGAGCAGTACTTC. Translated: CASSKAGLVSYEQYF.

This clone was seen more than once but under ten times. The CDR3: CASSLRRGLSGANTDTQYF. The CDR3 nucleotides are TGTGCCAGCAGCCTGAGGCGGGGTCTAAGCGGGGCGAACACAGATACGCAGTATTTT. V is TRBV7-2 and J is TRBJ2-3; the match to TRBD2 covers 7 bases. The CDR3 is 19 residues long. CDR1 and CDR2 from the germline V gene are SGHTA and FQGNSA. Losses at the gene ends were 5 bases for V and 2 bases for J; bases not matched to a gene: 19.

This chain links TRBV6-6 with TRBJ1-1; the D gene is possibly TRBD1 (5 bases). The V end was cut by 4 bases, the J end by 6 bases, with 12 bases between. This CDR3 region has 13 residues. Germline CDR1 reads MNHNY; CDR2 reads SVGAGI (reference sequence). The CDR3 protein is CASSSQGFAEAFF. CDR3 nucleotides: TGTGCCAGCAGTTCCCAGGGTTTCGCTGAAGCTTTCTTT.

The gene calls are TRBV19 and TRBJ1-1; D call uncertain. CDR3 size: 13 residues. V was pared by 4 bases and J by 4 bases, with 10 bases between. Germline CDR1 and CDR2: LNHDA and SQIVND (reference sequence). CDR3 sequence: CASSTGLGTEAFF. The DNA for the CDR3 is TGTGCCAGTAGTACAGGTCTGGGCACTGAAGCTTTCTTT.